The T cell receptor (beta chain) under discussion was sequenced for a study of PD-L1 blockade in urothelial cancer. Study-wide context: Bladder-origin urothelial cancer in males covered about 90% of the roughly 30 patients. Median T cell yield per blood sample was about 140,000 cells. After treatment start, blood was analyzed at 3 weeks (second dose) and at 6 weeks.

TCRdb's table, derived via immunoSEQ multiplex PCR, lists solely in-frame clones and lacks some. The repertoire holds about 87,000 clones, with more than 70% as singletons. As to time point: pretreatment peripheral blood. Per patient, between 1 and 8 samples were collected at pretreatment and on-treatment time points. This sample comprised PBMCs, obtained around atezolizumab (anti-PD-L1) treatment. The origin of this receptor is a woman at least 80 years old with urothelial cancer.

This CDR3 reads CASSLGLAATDTQYF. CDR3 nucleotide sequence: TGTGCCAGCAGTCTTGGACTAGCGGCCACAGATACGCAGTATTTT. The rearrangement uses TRBV11-3 and TRBJ2-3, with 10 bases that match TRBD2. Germline CDR1 and CDR2: SGHNT and YENEEA. This CDR3 is 15 amino acids long. V gave up 6 bases and J gave up 2 bases; unmatched junction bases: 5.